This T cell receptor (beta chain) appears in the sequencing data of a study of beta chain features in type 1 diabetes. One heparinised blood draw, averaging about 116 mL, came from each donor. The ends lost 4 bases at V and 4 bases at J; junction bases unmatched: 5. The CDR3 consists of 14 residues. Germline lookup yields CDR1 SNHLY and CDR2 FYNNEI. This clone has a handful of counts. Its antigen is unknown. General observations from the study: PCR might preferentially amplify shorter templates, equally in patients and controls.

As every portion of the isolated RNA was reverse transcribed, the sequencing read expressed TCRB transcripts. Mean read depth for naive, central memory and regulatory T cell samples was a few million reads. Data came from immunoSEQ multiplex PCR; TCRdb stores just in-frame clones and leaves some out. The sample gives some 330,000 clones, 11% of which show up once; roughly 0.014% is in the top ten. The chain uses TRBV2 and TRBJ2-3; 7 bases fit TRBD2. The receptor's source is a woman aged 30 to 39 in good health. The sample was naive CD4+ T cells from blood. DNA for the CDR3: TGTGCCAGCAGTGGGGCGGGAGCCCCAGATACGCAGTATTTT. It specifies CASSGAGAPDTQYF.